The clone carrying this T cell receptor beta chain was seen more than once but under ten times. Its specificity is unknown. This specimen belongs to a study of CD8+ T cells in alopecia areata. In the study overall: Tofacitinib lasted 6 to 18 months, then 6 months off drug.

Germline trimming cut 7 bases from V and 5 bases from J; bases unmatched to any gene: 13. This CDR3 spans 14 amino acids. Looked up from germline, CDR1 is SQVTM and CDR2 is ANQGSEA. RNA was isolated and reverse transcribed to cDNA, the sequencing template. Some clones are missing from TCRdb's copy, which holds only in-frame ones; the method was immunoSEQ multiplex PCR. The table records about 190,000 clones, more than 55% of them present only once. Regarding the study as a whole: Across lesional scalp, and particularly alopecia totalis/universalis, clonality surpassed that of normal scalp. Tofacitinib significantly reduced both scalp clonality and expanded CD8+ clones among the top 100.

Treatment described: oral pan-JAK inhibitor, 5-10 mg twice daily. Specimens obtained from alopecia areata patients comprised lesional scalp punch biopsies and peripheral blood. Sequencing used CD4+ T cells sorted from blood, obtained at week 4, from a patient treated with tofacitinib. The V call is TRBV29-1, the J call TRBJ2-5; 7 positions match TRBD1. The TCR sequence derives from a human donor with alopecia areata. The CDR3: CSATRTGFFETQYF. In DNA, the CDR3 is TGCAGCGCCACACGGACAGGATTCTTCGAGACCCAGTACTTC. The full variable domain, in which reference TRBV29-1 and TRBJ2-5 provide the parts outside the CDR3, is SAVISQKPSRDICQRGTSLTIQCQVDSQVTMMFWYRQQPGQSLTLIATANQGSEATYESGFVIDKFPISRPNLTFSTLTVSNMSPEDSSIYLCSATRTGFFETQYFGPGTRLLVL.